The 29 T cell receptor beta chains below come from one sample, sequenced in a study of blood T cell repertoires in COVID-19. Sequencing was performed with immunoSEQ multiplex PCR; in TCRdb, only in-frame clones are kept and a portion is missing. The table records over 250,000 clones, roughly 87% of them present only once. The sequenced material came from peripheral blood. The receptors here all came from a woman in her 30s with acute or convalescent COVID-19.

This clone was recorded once. The rearrangement links TRBV11-3 to TRBJ1-1; 8 nucleotides match TRBD1. CDR3 size: 14 residues. The germline V gene has CDR1 SGHNT and CDR2 YENEEA. V dropped 5 bases and J dropped 11; count of bases not matched to a gene: 13. The CDR3 DNA is TGTGCCAGCAGCCAGAGACAGGGGTTCGCGGGGGCTTTCTTT. Its protein is CASSQRQGFAGAFF.

The V and J genes are TRBV18 and TRBJ1-1; D gene unclear. The CDR3 totals 13 residues. CDR1 and CDR2 from the germline V gene are KGHSH and LQKENI. Trimming removed 2 bases at V and 3 bases at J, with 7 bases between. CDR3 protein: CASSPVSYTEAFF. The CDR3 DNA follows: TGTGCCAGCTCACCAGTATCCTACACTGAAGCTTTCTTT.

The gene calls are TRBV19 and TRBJ1-4; possibly TRBD1 for D (5 bases). Germline values: CDR1 LNHDA, CDR2 SQIVND (reference sequence). CDR3 length: 17 residues. The V end was cut by 3 bases, the J end by 7 bases, with 21 bases between. The CDR3 reads CASSIPHSAGRREKLFF. Here the CDR3 DNA reads TGTGCCAGTAGTATTCCCCACAGCGCGGGGCGTCGTGAAAAACTGTTTTTT.

The chain recombines TRBV7-9 with TRBJ2-7; TRBD1 agrees at 7 bases. J was trimmed by 1 base and V by 4 bases; bases with no gene match: 7. The CDR3 runs 15 residues. The germline gives CDR1 SEHNR, CDR2 FQNEAQ (reference sequence). This CDR3 reads CASSSPGQRSYEQYF. For the CDR3, the DNA is TGTGCCAGCAGCTCACCGGGACAGAGGTCCTACGAGCAGTACTTC.

The table lists this clone with a count of one. The V call is TRBV13, the J call TRBJ2-3; D remains unclear. The length of the CDR3 is 12 residues. CDR1 and CDR2 from the germline V gene are PRHDT and FYEKMQ (reference sequence). The V end was cut by 5 bases, the J end by 0 bases, with 3 bases between. CDR3 residues: CASSLSTDTQYF. The CDR3 DNA follows: TGTGCCAGCAGCCTCAGCACAGATACGCAGTATTTT.

The chain combines TRBV24-1 with TRBJ2-1; 7 bases are a match to TRBD1. After removal of 7 bases from V and 4 bases from J, the junction contained 12 bases not matched to a gene. This CDR3 contains 16 residues. CDR1 and CDR2 from the germline V gene are KGHDR and SFDVKD. The CDR3: CATSPRQGPRYNEQFF. CDR3 coding DNA: TGTGCCACCAGCCCTAGACAGGGACCCCGTTACAATGAGCAGTTCTTC.

The chain joins TRBV11-3 to TRBJ2-7, with D perhaps matching TRBD1 (6 bases). CDR3 length: 15 amino acids. V lost 3 bases to trimming and J lost 0 bases, with 12 bases between them. CDR1 and CDR2 from the germline V gene are SGHNT and YENEEA. CDR3 sequence (DNA): TGTGCCAGCAGCTTGGACAGTTCCAGCTCCTACGAGCAGTACTTC. Translating gives CASSLDSSSSYEQYF.

The chain recombines TRBV5-1 with TRBJ2-1, with 9 bases lining up with TRBD2. Germline CDR1 SGHRS, CDR2 YFSETQ. This CDR3 has 16 amino acids. V gave up 3 bases and J gave up 0 bases; unmatched junction bases: 4. The DNA for the CDR3 is TGCGCCAGCAGCTCTCTAGCGGGGAGCTCCTACAATGAGCAGTTCTTC. Residues: CASSSLAGSSYNEQFF.

This clone was observed once. CDR3 in DNA: TGTGCCAGCAGCCTAGAAACGGGTGAAGAGACCCAGTACTTC. This codes for CASSLETGEETQYF. The V gene is TRBV7-2, the J gene TRBJ2-5; D unclear. V lost 5 bases, J lost 3 bases, and 13 bases lay in between. This CDR3 has 14 amino acids. Germline values: CDR1 SGHTA, CDR2 FQGNSA.

The chain recombines TRBV30 with TRBJ2-4; D is possibly TRBD2 (6 bases). This CDR3 comprises 19 residues. Germline CDR1 reads GTSNPN; CDR2 reads SVGIG (reference sequence). Trimming took 0 bases from V and 1 from J, leaving 22 bases between them. The CDR3 nucleotides read TGTGCCTGGAGTGTATCGGGGGTGAGGACCCCGAGGGCCAAAAACATTCAGTACTTC. Encoded protein: CAWSVSGVRTPRAKNIQYF.

This chain joins TRBV27 and TRBJ1-1; D is ambiguous. The CDR3 is 13 residues long. CDR1 is MNHEY and CDR2 is SMNVEV in the germline V gene (reference sequence). Between the trimmed V and J ends, which lost 3 bases and 6 bases, there was a span of 11 bases. The CDR3 protein is CASSLASYAEAFF. In DNA form, the CDR3 reads TGTGCCAGCAGTTTGGCCAGTTACGCTGAAGCTTTCTTT.

This clone was picked up one time. The chain recombines TRBV19 with TRBJ1-1; a possible D gene is TRBD1 (6 bases). The CDR3 length is 13 residues. V shed 4 bases and J shed 11 bases, with 17 bases lying between them. Per germline, CDR1 LNHDA and CDR2 SQIVND (reference sequence). Here the CDR3 DNA reads TGTGCCAGTAGTACGTCACAGGGTTTCCTCGCTTTCTTT. Translated, it gives CASSTSQGFLAFF.

V gene TRBV12-5 combines with J gene TRBJ2-1, with 8 bases that match TRBD1. CDR3 size: 13 residues. Per germline, CDR1 LGHNT and CDR2 FRNRAP. CDR3: CATIGQGNNEQFF. The CDR3 DNA reads TGTGCCACCATAGGACAGGGTAACAATGAGCAGTTCTTC.

This chain joins TRBV12-3 or TRBV12-4 and TRBJ2-7, with TRBD1 matching over 8 bases. The CDR3 totals 11 residues. V trimming: 11 bases; J trimming: 3 bases; junction bases outside the gene matches: 3. In DNA form, the CDR3 reads TGTGCCTCCGGGACAGGCTACGAGCAGTACTTC. Protein: CASGTGYEQYF.

The J gene is TRBJ2-7, the V gene TRBV30; D is possibly TRBD1 (5 bases). The V gene lost 4 bases and the J gene lost 5 bases, with 9 bases spanning the gap. CDR1 and CDR2 from the germline V gene are GTSNPN and SVGIG (reference sequence). This CDR3 is built from 11 residues. DNA of the CDR3: TGTGCCTGGACTATGGGGCACGAGCAGTACTTC. Translation: CAWTMGHEQYF. The full variable domain, rest sourced from reference TRBV30 and TRBJ2-7, is SQTIHQWPATLVQPVGSPLSLECTVEGTSNPNLYWYRQAAGRGLQLLFYSVGIGQISSEVPQNLSASRPQDRQFILSSKKLLLSDSGFYLCAWTMGHEQYFGPGTRLTVT.

This clone was detected a few times. This sequence joins TRBV11-2 and TRBJ1-2; D gene uncertain. The length of the CDR3 is 14 residues. CDR1 SGHAT and CDR2 FQNNGV come from the germline V gene. V dropped 5 bases and J dropped 8 bases, with 18 bases sitting between them. Written as DNA, the CDR3 is TGTGCCAGCAGCCCTATAGGTCCTGGGCAAGGCTACACCTTC. Amino acids: CASSPIGPGQGYTF.

This clone has just one count. The chain has TRBV7-2 and TRBJ2-2, with 8 bases matching TRBD1. This CDR3 comprises 12 residues. The germline V gene has CDR1 SGHTA and CDR2 FQGNSA. Trimming took 6 bases from V and 11 from J; bases not matched to a gene: 5. CDR3 sequence: CASSHRGKELFF. In DNA, the CDR3 is TGTGCCAGCAGTCACAGGGGGAAAGAGCTGTTTTTT.

The rearrangement joins TRBV13 to TRBJ2-1, with TRBD1 matching 7 bases. J was trimmed by 11 bases and V by 5 bases; bases with no gene match: 15. In germline, CDR1 is PRHDT, CDR2 FYEKMQ (reference sequence). The CDR3 runs 15 residues. In nucleotides, the CDR3 is TGTGCCAGCAGCCCCACCGGGACAGCTAAATATAAGCAGTTCTTC. The encoded protein is CASSPTGTAKYKQFF.

V is TRBV7-9 and J is TRBJ1-2, with TRBD1 as a possible D gene (5 bases). Germline CDR1 and CDR2: SEHNR and FQNEAQ (reference sequence). CDR3 size: 16 residues. The V end lost 2 bases, the J end lost 7 bases, and 20 bases lay between the germline ends. CDR3 DNA sequence: TGTGCCAGCAGCTTAAATTTCTGGCAGGGAAGGGGTGGCTACACCTTC. Translating it yields CASSLNFWQGRGGYTF. Full variable domain (outside the CDR3, taken from reference TRBV7-9 and TRBJ1-2): DTGVSQNPRHKITKRGQNVTFRCDPISEHNRLYWYRQTLGQGPEFLTYFQNEAQLEKSRLLSDRFSAERPKGSFSTLEIQRTEQGDSAMYLCASSLNFWQGRGGYTFGSGTRLTVV.

For the CDR3, the DNA is TGTGCCAGCAGTCCGACTAGAAGGGGCTCCTACGAGCAGTACTTC. Translating it yields CASSPTRRGSYEQYF. The chain couples TRBV6-2 or TRBV6-3 to TRBJ2-7; D possibly corresponds to TRBD2 (6 bases). Germline values: CDR1 MNHEY, CDR2 SVGEGT. Trimming removed 5 bases at V and 0 bases at J, with 14 bases between. The CDR3 loop spans 15 amino acids.

The chain recombines TRBV5-6 with TRBJ1-2, with TRBD1 matching 11 bases. CDR1 is SGHDT and CDR2 is YYEEEE in the germline V gene. The CDR3 contains 14 residues. With V trimmed by 3 bases and J by 7 bases, 5 bases remained unmatched. The CDR3 DNA is TGTGCCAGCAGCTCGGACAGGGGGCAGTTTGGCTACACCTTC. Translation: CASSSDRGQFGYTF.

This chain joins TRBV6-5 and TRBJ2-6; D unresolved. V shed 4 bases and J shed 4 bases, with 14 bases lying between them. CDR1 MNHEY and CDR2 SVGAGI come from the germline V gene. The CDR3 is 16 amino acids. CDR3 bases: TGTGCCAGCAGTTTACACCTTCGAGCGGGGGCCAACGTCCTGACTTTC. Its translation: CASSLHLRAGANVLTF.

J is TRBJ1-1 and V is TRBV4-1; D ambiguous. Germline V gene data show CDR1 as MGHRA and CDR2 as YSYEKL. V dropped 8 bases and J dropped 11 bases, with 15 bases sitting between them. The CDR3 contains 11 residues. CDR3 in DNA: TGCGCCAGCGGTAATCAAGCGGGGGCTTTCTTT. Protein product: CASGNQAGAFF.

A single count supports this clone. For the CDR3, the DNA is TGTGCCAGCAGTCTAACTAGGAGGCTGGGGACTGAAGCTTTCTTT. Translated, it gives CASSLTRRLGTEAFF. This sequence joins TRBV27 and TRBJ1-1; D is ambiguous. V lost 5 bases and J lost 5, with 18 bases in between. Per the germline V gene, CDR1 is MNHEY and CDR2 is SMNVEV (reference sequence). The CDR3 is made up of 15 amino acids.

This rearrangement joins TRBV6-2 or TRBV6-3 to TRBJ1-1; D possibly corresponds to TRBD1 (5 bases). The CDR3 is 15 residues long. Trimming left V 5 bases short and J 6 bases short, with 19 bases between. Looked up from germline, CDR1 is MNHEY and CDR2 is SVGEGT. For the CDR3, the DNA is TGTGCCAGCAGTGGAACAGGCCGTCTGGAGCCTGAAGCTTTCTTT. It yields the protein CASSGTGRLEPEAFF.

This clone was detected once. V and J are TRBV7-8 and TRBJ2-7; 8 bases fit TRBD2. J gave up 2 bases and V 2 bases, and 11 bases lay outside the gene matches. In germline, CDR1 is SGHVS, CDR2 FQNEAQ. The CDR3 consists of 17 residues. In DNA form, the CDR3 reads TGTGCCAGCAGCTTATCAGGTCGACTAGCGTCACCCTACGAGCAGTACTTC. It encodes CASSLSGRLASPYEQYF.

The V call is TRBV19, the J call TRBJ2-4, with 11 bases matching TRBD1. Germline V CDR1 and CDR2: LNHDA, SQIVND (reference sequence). The J segment lost 7 bases and the V segment lost 5 bases, leaving 10 bases of the junction unmatched. The CDR3 is 16 amino acids. CDR3 region: CASSSRGQGGRNIQYF. As DNA, the CDR3 is TGTGCCAGTAGTTCCCGGGGACAGGGGGGTAGGAACATTCAGTACTTC.

V is TRBV19 and J is TRBJ1-1; TRBD1 is a possible D gene (6 bases). This CDR3 region has 13 residues. V was cut by 7 bases and J by 6 bases, with 15 bases left in between. The V gene's germline CDR1 is LNHDA and CDR2 SQIVND (reference sequence). CDR3 bases: TGTGCCAGTACCACGGACAGTTATGCTGAAGCTTTCTTT. It codes for CASTTDSYAEAFF.

DNA for the CDR3: TGTGCCAGCAGCCAAGGGAGGGGTGAAAAACTGTTTTTT. Translating gives CASSQGRGEKLFF. V usage is TRBV3-1 (or the pseudogene TRBV3-2) and J usage is TRBJ1-4; D is possibly TRBD1 (5 bases). The CDR3 consists of 13 residues. The V gene lost 1 base and the J gene lost 7 bases, with 7 bases spanning the gap. Looked up from germline, CDR1 is LGHDT and CDR2 is YNNKEL (reference sequence).